This T cell receptor beta chain was sequenced for a study of beta chain features in type 1 diabetes. Expressed TCRB transcripts got sequenced, as all isolated RNA was reverse transcribed. Sequenced by immunoSEQ multiplex PCR; TCRdb stores in-frame clones only, minus some. Here the sample spans more than 300,000 clones, about 10% being singletons. Whole-study results and caveats: In comparison with healthy donors, patients had naive, central memory and Treg TCRB repertoires that appeared more similar. In all four CD4+ subsets, TCRB CDR3 length was significantly, moderately reduced in type 1 diabetes. HLA effects on TCRB rearrangement stayed unresolved here. Shorter templates may be favored by PCR, equally so in patients and controls.

Looked up from germline, CDR1 is SGHTA and CDR2 is FQGTGA. The CDR3 is made up of 16 amino acids. The V segment lost 3 bases and the J segment 8 bases; nucleotides outside the gene matches: 14. In regard to this clone: Its specificity is not known.

The sequence was collected from a man aged 30 to 39 with type 1 diabetes. The chain recombines TRBV7-3 with TRBJ2-3, with TRBD2 matching over 7 bases. Sequencing used central memory CD4+ T cells from blood. This chain's CDR3 is CASSFRQSGEGSTQYF. CDR3 coding DNA: TGTGCCAGCAGCTTCAGGCAAAGCGGGGAGGGATCTACGCAGTATTTT.